The 20 T cell receptor beta chains reported below all come from one sample, sequenced in a study of blood T cells in healthy people across ages. For the second PCR, which ran for roughly 6 to 11 cycles, a sample-barcoded 5' primer and a J-beta primer mix were used. TCRdb re-analysed the 5' RACE reads in MiXCR, keeping a single row per CDR3 protein. Of over 1,500,000 distinct CDR3 sequences listed, around half were seen once; the top ten hold approximately 2%. The specimen sequenced was blood. The receptor set was obtained from a woman aged 40 to 50 in good health.

The chain joins TRBV14 to TRBJ2-5; 7 bases line up with TRBD2. Germline V gene data show CDR1 as SGHDN and CDR2 as FVKESK. The CDR3 extends over 16 amino acids. V gave up 5 bases and J gave up 2 bases; unmatched junction bases: 11. The CDR3, as DNA: TGTGCCAGCAGCTCGGGAGGTGCGGGGAGTCAAGAGACCCAGTACTTC. It encodes CASSSGGAGSQETQYF. Complete variable domain (other parts from reference TRBV14 and TRBJ2-5): EAGVTQFPSHSVIEKGQTVTLRCDPISGHDNLYWYRRVMGKEIKFLLHFVKESKQDESGMPNNRFLAERTGGTYSTLKVQPAELEDSGVYFCASSSGGAGSQETQYFGPGTRLLVL.

The table lists this clonotype with a few counts. This rearrangement joins TRBV20-1 to TRBJ2-6; D is unresolved. Germline assignment: CDR1 DFQATT and CDR2 SNEGSKA (reference sequence). This CDR3 has 13 amino acids. Deletions cut 8 bases from V and 2 bases from J, with 10 bases between. The CDR3: CSSHAPGANVLTF. The CDR3 DNA reads TGCAGTAGCCACGCACCTGGGGCCAACGTCCTGACTTTC.

The V and J genes are TRBV4-3 and TRBJ2-1; no clear D gene. CDR1 and CDR2 (germline): LGHNA, YSLEER. The CDR3 has 17 amino acids. V was shortened by 4 bases and J by 0 bases, with 16 bases between the two germline ends. CDR3 sequence reads: CASSRGRRLSSYNEQFF. CDR3 coding DNA: TGCGCCAGCAGCCGCGGACGGAGACTTAGCTCCTACAATGAGCAGTTCTTC.

The chain is built from TRBV20-1 and TRBJ2-3; the D is unclear. Germline CDR1 reads DFQATT; CDR2 reads SNEGSKA (reference sequence). Trimming cost V 6 bases and J 2 bases, with 6 bases left between them. This CDR3 spans 11 amino acids. CDR3 nucleotide sequence: TGCAGTGCCCCACTCACAGATACGCAGTATTTT. It translates to CSAPLTDTQYF.

This chain connects TRBV28 to TRBJ1-2; no clear D. V was cut by 5 bases and J by 3 bases, with 16 bases left in between. Germline V lookup: CDR1 MDHEN, CDR2 SYDVKM. This CDR3 is 15 amino acids long. The CDR3 DNA sequence: TGTGCCAGCAGTGCCCCCGACGAAATCTACTATGGCTACACCTTC. It yields the protein CASSAPDEIYYGYTF.

The V and J genes are TRBV2 and TRBJ2-4, with D unresolved. V shed 7 bases and J shed 12 bases, with 13 bases lying between them. Germline-derived CDR1 and CDR2 are SNHLY and FYNNEI. The CDR3 totals 11 residues. CDR3 in DNA: TGTGCCAGCATGGCGAGGACGACTCAGTACTTC. Amino acids: CASMARTTQYF.

The V gene is TRBV19, the J gene TRBJ2-1; 7 bases agree with TRBD2. With V trimmed by 5 bases and J by 6 bases, 13 bases remained unmatched. The CDR3 runs 16 residues. CDR1 and CDR2 (germline): LNHDA, SQIVND (reference sequence). The CDR3 sequence: CASSLTSVGISNEQFF. The CDR3 bases are TGTGCCAGTAGTCTCACTAGCGTAGGAATTTCCAATGAGCAGTTCTTC.

Only a few counts were recorded for this clonotype. The rearrangement joins TRBV9 to TRBJ2-4, with 7 bases that match TRBD1. TRBJ2-7 matches the DNA end more closely, so the J call is doubtful. The germline gives CDR1 SGDLS, CDR2 YYNGEE. CDR3 length: 15 residues. The CDR3 nucleotides are TGTGCCAGCAGCGGGTCGACAGGGACAACGCACGAGCAGTACTTC. The encoded protein is CASSGSTGTTHEQYF.

This clonotype came up a few times. V usage is TRBV4-3 and J usage is TRBJ1-2; a weak D match, TRBD1 (5 bases). CDR1 is LGHNA, CDR2 YSLEER, per germline. V was clipped by 0 bases and J by 6 bases, with 8 bases between them. CDR3 size: 13 residues. The CDR3 bases are TGCGCCAGCAGCCAAGATGAAGGGGATGGCTACACCTTC. Translating gives CASSQDEGDGYTF.

The V gene is TRBV6-6, the J gene TRBJ2-5, with a weak D call TRBD2 (6 bases). The germline gives CDR1 MNHNY, CDR2 SVGAGI (reference sequence). CDR3 length: 14 residues. V dropped 6 bases and J dropped 5 bases, with 16 bases sitting between them. For the CDR3, the DNA is TGTGCCAGCAGGGCCCCGGCGGGGCGTGAGACCCAGTACTTC. Encoded protein: CASRAPAGRETQYF.

The rearrangement joins TRBV29-1 to TRBJ1-2; 9 bases fit TRBD1. J gave up 5 bases and V 5 bases, and 9 bases lay outside the gene matches. The CDR3 runs 14 residues. Germline values: CDR1 SQVTM, CDR2 ANQGSEA. This chain's CDR3 is CSVPTGGAWYGYTF. The CDR3 nucleotides read TGCAGCGTTCCGACAGGGGGGGCCTGGTATGGCTACACCTTC.

This clonotype was picked up a small number of times. This chain connects TRBV9 to TRBJ2-7; D is possibly TRBD1 (6 bases). Germline lookup yields CDR1 SGDLS and CDR2 YYNGEE. There are 14 residues in the CDR3. Trimming left V 10 bases short and J 4 bases short, with 21 bases between. The CDR3 DNA is TGTGCCCACAGCCCTGGGGACACCACTTACGAGCAGTACTTC. Encoded protein: CAHSPGDTTYEQYF.

This clonotype has only a few counts. The rearrangement links TRBV28 to TRBJ2-1, with 7 bases matching TRBD1. The CDR3 consists of 14 residues. The germline CDR1 and CDR2 sequences are MDHEN and SYDVKM. The V segment lost 7 bases and the J segment 3 bases; nucleotides outside the gene matches: 6. CDR3 loop: CASIDREFYNEQFF. CDR3 nucleotides: TGTGCCAGCATCGACAGGGAATTCTACAATGAGCAGTTCTTC.

The chain links TRBV6-6 to TRBJ1-5; D is possibly TRBD1 (5 bases). The germline V gene encodes CDR1 MNHNY and CDR2 SVGAGI (reference sequence). V was shortened by 4 bases and J by 0 bases, with 13 bases between the two germline ends. The CDR3 consists of 16 residues. This CDR3 reads CASSSRVRYSNQPQHF. As DNA, the CDR3 is TGTGCCAGCAGTTCCAGGGTACGATATAGCAATCAGCCCCAGCATTTT.

The chain uses TRBV7-9 and TRBJ2-7; the D call may be TRBD1 or TRBD2 (5 bases each). The germline CDR1 and CDR2 sequences are SEHNR and FQNEAQ (reference sequence). The CDR3 runs to 15 residues. Trimming stripped 5 bases from V and 0 bases from J, with 14 bases between. The CDR3 is CASSPTGPTSYEQYF. CDR3 coding DNA: TGTGCCAGCAGCCCTACGGGGCCCACCTCCTACGAGCAGTACTTC.

The chain joins TRBV28 to TRBJ1-2; tentative D call: TRBD1 (5 bases). Germline CDR1 MDHEN, CDR2 SYDVKM. This CDR3 has 13 amino acids. V lost 8 bases, J lost 6 bases, and 16 bases lay in between. CDR3 in DNA: TGTGCCAGCGGTGACTACGGGACTGATGGCTACACCTTC. It codes for CASGDYGTDGYTF.

This clonotype has a handful of counts. The chain has TRBV15 and TRBJ2-5, with D perhaps assigned TRBD1 or TRBD2 (5 bases each). The CDR3 totals 13 residues. Germline V lookup: CDR1 LNHNV, CDR2 YYDKDF (reference sequence). The V and J ends lost 0 bases and 11 bases respectively, with 13 bases between them. The CDR3 loop is CATSRDTLGEQYF. The CDR3, as DNA: TGTGCCACCAGCAGAGATACGTTGGGGGAGCAGTACTTC.

Here the CDR3 DNA reads TGTGCCAGCAGGAGGGAGCTCCGGACTAGCGGGCCCTACGAGCAGTACTTC. Its protein product is CASRRELRTSGPYEQYF. The chain has TRBV6-2 or TRBV6-3 and TRBJ2-7; 11 bases align to TRBD2. The CDR3 runs to 17 residues. Germline values: CDR1 MNHEY, CDR2 SVGEGT. V lost 6 bases and J lost 2; bases outside the gene matches: 12.

V usage is TRBV29-1 and J usage is TRBJ1-2; D uncertain. Trimming cost V 4 bases and J 9 bases, with 3 bases left between them. Germline CDR1 reads SQVTM; CDR2 reads ANQGSEA. This CDR3 is built from 8 residues. CDR3: CSVGSYTF. CDR3 sequence (DNA): TGCAGCGTTGGAAGCTACACCTTC.

This chain joins TRBV20-1 and TRBJ2-1; 9 bases are a match to TRBD2. Germline trimming cut 3 bases from V and 7 bases from J; bases unmatched to any gene: 7. The CDR3 is made up of 14 amino acids. Germline values: CDR1 DFQATT, CDR2 SNEGSKA (reference sequence). CDR3 sequence (DNA): TGCAGTGCTAGTCCGGCGGGGGGGCCAAATGAGCAGTTCTTC. Translated: CSASPAGGPNEQFF.